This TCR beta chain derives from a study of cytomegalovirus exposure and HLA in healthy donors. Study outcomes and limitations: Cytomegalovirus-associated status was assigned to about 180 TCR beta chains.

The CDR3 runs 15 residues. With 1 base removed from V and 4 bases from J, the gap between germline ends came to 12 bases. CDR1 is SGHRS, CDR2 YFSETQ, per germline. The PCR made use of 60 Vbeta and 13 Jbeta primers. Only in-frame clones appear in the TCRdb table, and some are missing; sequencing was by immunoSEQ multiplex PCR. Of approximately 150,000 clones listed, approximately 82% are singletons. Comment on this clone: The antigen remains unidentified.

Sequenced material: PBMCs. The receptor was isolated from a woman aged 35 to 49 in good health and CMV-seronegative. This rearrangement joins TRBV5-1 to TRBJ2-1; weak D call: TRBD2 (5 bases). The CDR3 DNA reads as TGCGCCAGCAGCTTGACCGGACTGGATTACAATGAGCAGTTCTTC. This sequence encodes CASSLTGLDYNEQFF.